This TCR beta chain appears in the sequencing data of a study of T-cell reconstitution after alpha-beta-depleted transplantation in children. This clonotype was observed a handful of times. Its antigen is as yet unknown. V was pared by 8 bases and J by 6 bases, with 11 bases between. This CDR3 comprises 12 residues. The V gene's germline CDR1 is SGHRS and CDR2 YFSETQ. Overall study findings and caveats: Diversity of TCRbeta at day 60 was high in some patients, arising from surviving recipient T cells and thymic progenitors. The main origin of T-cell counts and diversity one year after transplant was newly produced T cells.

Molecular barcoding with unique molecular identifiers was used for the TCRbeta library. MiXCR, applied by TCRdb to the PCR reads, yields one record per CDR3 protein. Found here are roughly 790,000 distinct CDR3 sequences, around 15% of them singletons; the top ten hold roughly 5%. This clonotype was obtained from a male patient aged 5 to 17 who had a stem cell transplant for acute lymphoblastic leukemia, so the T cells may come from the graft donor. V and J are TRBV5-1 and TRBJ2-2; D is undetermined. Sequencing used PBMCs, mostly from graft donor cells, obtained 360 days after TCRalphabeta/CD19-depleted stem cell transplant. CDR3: CASAPFAGELFF. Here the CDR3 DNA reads TGCGCCAGTGCCCCCTTTGCCGGGGAGCTGTTTTTT.